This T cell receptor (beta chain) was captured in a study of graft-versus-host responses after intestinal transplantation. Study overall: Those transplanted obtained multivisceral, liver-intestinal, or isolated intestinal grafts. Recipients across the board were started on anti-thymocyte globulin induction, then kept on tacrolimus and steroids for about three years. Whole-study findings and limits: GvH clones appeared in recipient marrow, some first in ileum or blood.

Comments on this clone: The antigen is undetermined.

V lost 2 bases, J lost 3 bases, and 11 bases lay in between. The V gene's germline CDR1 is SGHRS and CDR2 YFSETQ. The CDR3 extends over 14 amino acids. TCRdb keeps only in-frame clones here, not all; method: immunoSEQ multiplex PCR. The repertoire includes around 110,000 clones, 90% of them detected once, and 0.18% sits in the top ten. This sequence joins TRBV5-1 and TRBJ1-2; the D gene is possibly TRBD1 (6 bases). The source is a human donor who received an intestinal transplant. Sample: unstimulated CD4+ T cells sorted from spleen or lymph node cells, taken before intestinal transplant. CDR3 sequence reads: CASSLLPGDYGYTF. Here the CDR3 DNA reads TGCGCCAGCAGCTTACTTCCAGGGGACTATGGCTACACCTTC. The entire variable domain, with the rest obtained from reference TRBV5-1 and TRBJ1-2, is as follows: KAGVTQTPRYLIKTRGQQVTLSCSPISGHRSVSWYQQTPGQGLQFLFEYFSETQRNKGNFPGRFSGRQFSNSRSEMNVSTLELGDSALYLCASSLLPGDYGYTFGSGTRLTVV.